The 15 T cell receptor beta chains reported below all come from one sample, sequenced in a study of T cell changes during pregnancy in multiple sclerosis. The repertoire was sequenced with immunoSEQ multiplex PCR; TCRdb's copy has only in-frame clones and lacks some. This table has some 70,000 clones, 75% to 95% appearing once. The specimen comprised CD8+ T cells from peripheral blood mononuclear cells, sampled before pregnancy. These receptors all come from a female donor with multiple sclerosis, enrolled in a pregnancy study.

The V and J genes are TRBV7-8 and TRBJ1-1; D might be TRBD1 (5 bases). Germline values: CDR1 SGHVS, CDR2 FQNEAQ. This CDR3 is 12 amino acids long. V lost 5 bases and J lost 7, with 11 bases in between. The CDR3, as DNA: TGTGCCAGCAGCCCTGGGGCATTTGAAGCTTTCTTT. It yields the protein CASSPGAFEAFF.

The rearrangement uses TRBV7-9 and TRBJ2-7; D may be TRBD1 (5 bases). CDR1 is SEHNR, CDR2 FQNEAQ, per germline (reference sequence). The ends were cut back, 4 bases at V and 5 bases at J, with 15 bases in the middle. The CDR3 runs 14 residues. In DNA form, the CDR3 reads TGTGCCAGCAGCTCGGCTAAGGGGTACAACGAGCAGTACTTC. Residues: CASSSAKGYNEQYF.

This clone has just one count. The rearrangement links TRBV19 to TRBJ1-1; D uncertain. The V gene lost 4 bases and the J gene lost 1 base, with 4 bases spanning the gap. Germline assignment: CDR1 LNHDA and CDR2 SQIVND (reference sequence). The CDR3 sequence is 12 residues long. CDR3 nucleotides: TGTGCCAGTAGTAACGGGAACACTGAAGCTTTCTTT. Translating gives CASSNGNTEAFF.

The CDR3 DNA reads TGCAGCGTTGAAGATCTAGATTACAATGAGCAGTTCTTC. Its protein is CSVEDLDYNEQFF. The genes are TRBV29-1 and TRBJ2-1; D remains ambiguous. The germline V gene encodes CDR1 SQVTM and CDR2 ANQGSEA. The CDR3 is 13 residues long. Trimming removed 0 bases at V and 4 bases at J, with 7 bases between.

The gene calls are TRBV6-5 and TRBJ2-5, with D unclear. The CDR3 has 11 residues. The V gene's germline CDR1 is MNHEY and CDR2 SVGAGI. V shed 5 bases and J shed 5 bases, with 6 bases lying between them. This CDR3 reads CASSTGETQYF. CDR3 DNA sequence: TGTGCCAGCAGTACCGGGGAGACCCAGTACTTC.

The chain's CDR3 is CASSANRIMTPGNTIYF. The CDR3 DNA follows: TGTGCCAGCAGCGCGAACAGGATAATGACCCCTGGAAACACCATATATTTT. This chain uses TRBV9 with TRBJ1-3; TRBD1 might be the D (5 bases). The CDR3 loop spans 17 amino acids. V lost 3 bases and J 2 bases, leaving 18 bases between the germline ends. Per germline, CDR1 SGDLS and CDR2 YYNGEE.

V gene TRBV7-9 combines with J gene TRBJ2-1; the D is unclear. Germline-derived CDR1 and CDR2 are SEHNR and FQNEAQ (reference sequence). Trimming stripped 4 bases from V and 4 bases from J, with 8 bases between. The CDR3 loop spans 13 amino acids. The CDR3 nucleotides read TGTGCCAGCAGCTCCGCGATTTACAATGAGCAGTTCTTC. Its protein is CASSSAIYNEQFF.

This chain joins TRBV5-4 and TRBJ2-7, with D unresolved. Per germline, CDR1 SGHNT and CDR2 YYREEE (reference sequence). Trimming stripped 0 bases from V and 6 bases from J, with 7 bases between. The CDR3 loop spans 12 amino acids. The chain's CDR3 is CASSLGLGEQYF. The CDR3 coding sequence is TGTGCCAGCAGCTTGGGACTGGGCGAGCAGTACTTC.

This chain links TRBV6-1 with TRBJ2-5, with D possibly matching TRBD2 (7 bases). Between the trimmed V and J ends, which lost 0 bases and 5 bases, there was a span of 13 bases. The CDR3 consists of 15 residues. Germline V gene data show CDR1 as MNHNS and CDR2 as SASEGT. CDR3: CASSEARGRVETQYF. The CDR3 DNA is TGTGCCAGCAGTGAAGCGCGGGGGCGGGTTGAGACCCAGTACTTC.

V and J are TRBV27 and TRBJ2-7; D might be TRBD1 (6 bases). Trimming shortened V by 5 bases and J by 0 bases, and 11 bases separated the two germline ends. From germline, CDR1 is MNHEY and CDR2 SMNVEV (reference sequence). This CDR3 is 14 amino acids long. The CDR3 loop reads CASSNRESSYEQYF. In DNA, the CDR3 is TGTGCCAGCAGTAACAGGGAGAGCTCCTACGAGCAGTACTTC.

In nucleotides, the CDR3 is TGTGCCAGCAGTTACTCGACAGGCAGCAACTATGGCTACACCTTC. This gives the protein CASSYSTGSNYGYTF. The V call is TRBV6-5, the J call TRBJ1-2; the D gene is possibly TRBD1 (6 bases). Between the trimmed V and J ends, which lost 0 bases and 2 bases, there was a span of 10 bases. The germline V gene has CDR1 MNHEY and CDR2 SVGAGI. The CDR3 has 15 residues.

The chain links TRBV6-5 to TRBJ2-1; 9 bases map to TRBD2. The CDR3 length is 16 residues. Per germline, CDR1 MNHEY and CDR2 SVGAGI. The V segment lost 4 bases and the J segment 7 bases; nucleotides outside the gene matches: 11. The CDR3 protein is CASSWSVERGVNEQFF. The CDR3 nucleotides read TGTGCCAGCAGTTGGTCTGTGGAGCGGGGGGTGAATGAGCAGTTCTTC.

V and J are TRBV5-1 and TRBJ2-5, with D hard to call. CDR3 length: 11 residues. Germline V gene lookup returns CDR1 SGHRS and CDR2 YFSETQ. Trimming removed 4 bases at V and 5 bases at J, with 6 bases between. The CDR3 DNA follows: TGCGCCAGCAGCGACGGGGAGACCCAGTACTTC. It specifies CASSDGETQYF.

The V and J genes are TRBV4-1 and TRBJ1-5; 7 positions agree with TRBD1. The ends lost 4 bases at V and 7 bases at J; junction bases unmatched: 7. CDR3 length equals 14 residues. Per germline, CDR1 MGHRA and CDR2 YSYEKL. The CDR3 DNA sequence: TGCGCCAGCAGCCTCAGGGGGTTGGGGCAGCCCCAGCATTTT. Translating gives CASSLRGLGQPQHF.

V gene TRBV14 combines with J gene TRBJ2-1; TRBD2 agrees at 7 bases. The V gene's germline CDR1 is SGHDN and CDR2 FVKESK. J was trimmed by 8 bases and V by 1 base; bases with no gene match: 8. The CDR3 sequence is 15 residues long. CDR3 loop: CASSQVGGAGDEQFF. DNA for the CDR3: TGTGCCAGCAGCCAAGTGGGAGGGGCGGGCGATGAGCAGTTCTTC.